What follows are 24 T cell receptor beta chains derived from one specimen sequenced in a study of vaccination and CD4 T cells after COVID-19. These receptors are not linked to any known antigen. Regarding treatment: approximately nine-day PBMC culture with coronavirus spike peptide pools or control peptides (ViraFEST assay). Sequenced with the Oncomine TCR Beta short-read assay was DNA taken from cultured CD4+ T cells. MiXCR was run by TCRdb on the PCR reads, yielding one entry per CDR3 protein. The table lists about 15,000 distinct CDR3 sequences, 53% of them singletons. The sequencing sample was made of CD4+ T cells from blood, cultured in vitro. These receptor sequences come from a human donor who had recovered from COVID-19.

The chain uses TRBV11-2 and TRBJ2-3; D is undetermined. Per the germline V gene, CDR1 is SGHAT and CDR2 is FQNNGV. The CDR3 length is 12 residues. Trimming stripped 4 bases from V and 5 bases from J, with 7 bases between. CDR3 region: CASSSTVDTQYF. The CDR3 region has the DNA TGTGCCAGCAGCTCCACGGTAGATACGCAGTATTTT.

The chain has TRBV15 and TRBJ1-3; no clear D. CDR1 and CDR2 (germline): LNHNV, YYDKDF (reference sequence). CDR3 length: 15 amino acids. The germline V and J ends were trimmed by 2 bases and 2 bases, with 10 bases remaining between them. CDR3 sequence reads: CATSRSGYPGNTIYF. The CDR3 nucleotides are TGTGCCACCAGCAGATCCGGGTACCCTGGAAACACCATATATTTT.

As concerns this clonotype: One end of the junction is discordant with germline, which a read error may explain. This chain joins TRBV7-7 and TRBJ2-5; 7 nucleotides match TRBD2. This CDR3 is built from 14 residues. Germline CDR1 SSHAT, CDR2 FNYEAQ (reference sequence). The CDR3 loop is CASSRDYGPSGQYF. CDR3 DNA: TGTGCTAGCAGTCGGGACTACGGCCCCTCGGGCCAGTACTTC.

This clonotype was observed a handful of times. The chain links TRBV20-1 to TRBJ1-5, with D possibly matching TRBD1 (6 bases). The CDR3 length is 15 residues. CDR1 is DFQATT and CDR2 is SNEGSKA in the germline V gene (reference sequence). V lost 6 bases and J lost 0, with 15 bases in between. CDR3 bases: TGCAGTGCCCGGGACACCAGATATAGCAATCAGCCCCAGCATTTT. Protein product: CSARDTRYSNQPQHF.

The chain has TRBV7-9 and TRBJ2-7; maybe TRBD1 (5 bases). V lost 5 bases and J 5 bases, leaving 16 bases between the germline ends. Germline loops: CDR1 SEHNR, CDR2 FQNEAQ (reference sequence). The CDR3 sequence is 14 residues long. The CDR3, as DNA: TGTGCCAGCAGCCGAAGTGCAGGGCCCCACGAGCAGTACTTC. Translation gives CASSRSAGPHEQYF.

V gene TRBV28 combines with J gene TRBJ1-4; D is unresolved. CDR3 size: 13 residues. Trimming took off 9 bases at V and 3 bases at J, with 11 bases between the two ends. CDR1 and CDR2 (germline): MDHEN, SYDVKM. Here the CDR3 DNA reads TGTGCCAGTATGGGCTCAGCTAATGAAAAACTGTTTTTT. Residues: CASMGSANEKLFF.

The chain couples TRBV20-1 to TRBJ2-1, with TRBD1 matching 8 bases. The CDR3 is 12 residues long. Germline V gene lookup returns CDR1 DFQATT and CDR2 SNEGSKA (reference sequence). Unmatched junction bases numbered 5, after V lost 6 bases and J lost 7 bases. CDR3 bases: TGCAGTGCGTACAGGGGGTTTAATGAGCAGTTCTTC. As protein: CSAYRGFNEQFF.

DNA of the CDR3: TGTGCCAGCAGTCGAGGGACTAGCGGAGTCTACGAGCAGTACTTC. Protein: CASSRGTSGVYEQYF. The V and J genes are TRBV12-3 or TRBV12-4 and TRBJ2-7, with TRBD2 identical over 11 bases. Losses at the gene ends were 5 bases for V and 3 bases for J; bases not matched to a gene: 6. The CDR3 extends over 15 amino acids.

This sequence joins TRBV2 and TRBJ1-5; D is ambiguous. The CDR3 spans 13 residues. V lost 3 bases and J 4 bases, leaving 7 bases between the germline ends. From germline, CDR1 is SNHLY and CDR2 FYNNEI. The CDR3 loop is CASSEERNQPQHF. In nucleotides, the CDR3 is TGTGCCAGCAGTGAGGAACGAAATCAGCCCCAGCATTTT.

The sample holds a few counts of this clonotype. The chain carries TRBV11-2 and TRBJ2-2; the match to TRBD2 covers 7 bases. The V and J ends lost 5 bases and 5 bases, in that order; junction bases with no gene match: 8. The CDR3 totals 15 residues. Germline V lookup: CDR1 SGHAT, CDR2 FQNNGV. The CDR3 protein is CASSRTGTTTGELFF. As DNA, the CDR3 is TGTGCCAGCAGCCGCACCGGGACTACTACCGGGGAGCTGTTTTTT.

V usage is TRBV10-3 and J usage is TRBJ2-1; 8 bases are shared with TRBD1. The CDR3 sequence is 11 residues long. With V trimmed by 10 bases and J by 7 bases, 3 bases remained unmatched. In germline, CDR1 is ENHRY, CDR2 SYGVKD. This CDR3 is CATRTGNEQFF. The CDR3 bases are TGTGCCACGAGGACAGGGAATGAGCAGTTCTTC.

The sample holds a few counts of this clonotype. This chain connects TRBV6-1 to TRBJ1-2; D may be TRBD1 (6 bases). Germline CDR1 reads MNHNS; CDR2 reads SASEGT. The CDR3 totals 15 residues. The germline V and J ends were trimmed by 8 bases and 4 bases, with 20 bases remaining between them. This CDR3 is CASGPTGPIVYGYTF. In nucleotides, the CDR3 is TGTGCCAGCGGCCCAACAGGGCCCATCGTCTATGGCTACACCTTC.

CDR3 amino acids: CASSQDRGSTDTQYF. As DNA, the CDR3 is TGTGCCAGCAGCCAAGACAGGGGGAGCACAGATACGCAGTATTTT. The chain joins TRBV4-2 to TRBJ2-3; TRBD1 aligns across 7 bases. Germline V CDR1 and CDR2: LGHNA, YNFKEQ. With 0 bases clipped from V and 0 bases from J, the junction kept 0 bases outside the gene matches. The CDR3 has 15 amino acids.

This chain joins TRBV15 and TRBJ1-2; D unresolved. Germline assignment: CDR1 LNHNV and CDR2 YYDKDF (reference sequence). This CDR3 has 16 amino acids. V was trimmed by 1 base and J by 8 bases, leaving 20 bases between them. Written as DNA, the CDR3 is TGTGCCACCAGCAGAGGCCAGGTGATCGCTGTTGGCGGCTACACCTTC. This encodes CATSRGQVIAVGGYTF.

This clonotype has a handful of counts. The chain uses TRBV12-3 or TRBV12-4 and TRBJ2-7; D may be TRBD2 (6 bases). Trimming shortened V by 5 bases and J by 4 bases, and 15 bases separated the two germline ends. This CDR3 region has 14 residues. CDR3 sequence: CASSHPGSWYEQYF. The CDR3 region has the DNA TGTGCCAGCAGTCATCCCGGGAGTTGGTACGAGCAGTACTTC.

The V and J genes are TRBV5-1 and TRBJ2-5, with TRBD2 matching over 10 bases. CDR3 size: 16 residues. Losses at the gene ends were 0 bases for V and 5 bases for J; bases not matched to a gene: 7. The germline CDR1 and CDR2 sequences are SGHRS and YFSETQ. The CDR3 sequence: CASSLGNSGRLETQYF. The CDR3 nucleotides read TGCGCCAGCAGCTTGGGAAATAGCGGGAGGTTGGAGACCCAGTACTTC.

In its sample, this clonotype was seen once. The genes are TRBV11-1 and TRBJ2-2, with D perhaps TRBD1 (6 bases). Trimming took 4 bases from V and 7 from J, leaving 19 bases between them. This CDR3 spans 16 amino acids. The V gene's germline CDR1 is SGHAT and CDR2 FQDESV (reference sequence). The chain's CDR3 is CASSYRQVGAIGELFF. DNA for the CDR3: TGTGCCAGCAGCTATCGACAGGTCGGGGCCATCGGGGAGCTGTTTTTT.

There are a few counts of this clonotype. This chain joins TRBV7-6 and TRBJ1-4; no firm D call. This CDR3 has 15 residues. Trimming removed 1 base at V and 3 bases at J, with 9 bases between. Germline loops: CDR1 SGHVS, CDR2 FNYEAQ. The CDR3 coding sequence is TGTGCCAGCAGCTTAGAGTACGGATCTAATGAAAAACTGTTTTTT. It codes for CASSLEYGSNEKLFF.

This chain joins TRBV10-1 and TRBJ2-3; 10 positions match TRBD1. There are 15 residues in the CDR3. After removal of 5 bases from V and 5 bases from J, the junction contained 7 bases not matched to a gene. CDR1 and CDR2 (germline): WNHNN, SYGVQD (reference sequence). The CDR3 protein is CASSPRQGAGDTQYF. CDR3 nucleotide sequence: TGCGCCAGCAGTCCCCGACAGGGGGCAGGAGATACGCAGTATTTT.

This sequence joins TRBV20-1 and TRBJ2-5; 11 bases fit TRBD2. V trimming: 0 bases; J trimming: 3 bases; junction bases outside the gene matches: 3. The CDR3 covers 15 residues. In germline, CDR1 is DFQATT, CDR2 SNEGSKA (reference sequence). The CDR3 region has the DNA TGCAGTGCTAGAGATGGGACTAGCGGAGAAGAGACCCAGTACTTC. Amino acid sequence: CSARDGTSGEETQYF.

CDR3 nucleotides: TGTGCCAGCACTGCTTCAGGGTCTTGGGGCGATGAGCAGTTCTTC. Translated: CASTASGSWGDEQFF. The V gene is TRBV6-2 or TRBV6-3, the J gene TRBJ2-1, with TRBD1 as a possible D gene (5 bases). The V gene's germline CDR1 is MNHEY and CDR2 SVGEGT. V dropped 7 bases and J dropped 8 bases, with 21 bases sitting between them. The CDR3 extends over 15 amino acids.

This chain links TRBV20-1 with TRBJ2-7; D may be TRBD2 (6 bases). Germline CDR1 is DFQATT and CDR2 is SNEGSKA (reference sequence). CDR3 length equals 15 residues. V was shortened by 5 bases and J by 1 base, with 18 bases between the two germline ends. CDR3: CSAPGPGLASYEQYF. In DNA, the CDR3 is TGCAGTGCTCCCGGCCCGGGACTGGCTTCCTACGAGCAGTACTTC.

The V gene is TRBV6-2 or TRBV6-3, the J gene TRBJ2-5, with TRBD2 identical over 7 bases. CDR1 and CDR2 from the germline V gene are MNHEY and SVGEGT. CDR3 length: 13 residues. V lost 6 bases and J lost 4; bases outside the gene matches: 5. CDR3 bases: TGTGCCAGCAGGAGGACTAGTCTAGAGACCCAGTACTTC. Translating gives CASRRTSLETQYF.

The chain recombines TRBV6-1 with TRBJ2-7; D is unresolved. This CDR3 region has 13 residues. V was shortened by 0 bases and J by 3 bases, with 6 bases between the two germline ends. CDR1 is MNHNS, CDR2 SASEGT, per germline. The CDR3 DNA reads TGTGCCAGCAGTGAAGCGGAATTCTACGAGCAGTACTTC. Translating gives CASSEAEFYEQYF.